This TCR beta chain was identified in a study of T cell responses to AZD1222 COVID-19 vaccine. Study-level information: Second doses were pooled across both intervals (about 4 or about 12 weeks).

Sequencing used immunoSEQ multiplex PCR; TCRdb keeps in-frame clones, though not all of them. Counted here are roughly 150,000 clones, almost 90% occurring once; the ten biggest clones make up around 6%. Study conclusions and caveats: Scientists sampled the repertoires only once the peak T cell response had passed.

The V gene lost 5 bases and the J gene lost 3 bases, with 8 bases spanning the gap. Germline-derived CDR1 and CDR2 are SGHTA and FQGTGA. This CDR3 is 14 amino acids long. Points on this clone: Its specificity is unknown.

This specimen consisted of peripheral blood, obtained on day 0 of AZD1222 vaccination. This chain uses TRBV7-3 with TRBJ1-6; D possibly corresponds to TRBD1 (5 bases). This receptor was obtained from an adult in good health. The CDR3 is CASSRGSYNSPLHF. CDR3 bases: TGTGCCAGCAGCCGGGGGAGCTATAATTCACCCCTCCACTTT.